This note documents a single T cell receptor (beta chain) sequence. The data are from a study of blood T cell repertoires in COVID-19. Study details: Material from acute and convalescent COVID-19 was sourced from the United States, Italy and Spain. The cDNA or gDNA used as material had been derived from T cells, B-cell-depleted T cells, or PBMCs.

Under the authors' procedure: For nucleated cells, counts were estimated from reference gene primer amplification. Profiling relied on immunoSEQ multiplex PCR, and the TCRdb table lists in-frame clones only, not all of them. That table supplies the V and J calls and clone size; D and trimming were determined from the DNA. The table has hundreds of thousands of clones, more than 75% seen once. The clonotype originates from a woman in her thirties or forties who had recovered from COVID-19. The sample comprised peripheral blood.

The DNA for the CDR3 is TGTGCCAGCAGCGTAGGGGGACTAGCGGGGAACACCGGGGAGCTGTTTTTT. Translating gives CASSVGGLAGNTGELFF. The chain couples TRBV9 to TRBJ2-2; the match to TRBD2 covers 12 bases. Per germline, CDR1 SGDLS and CDR2 YYNGEE. The CDR3 has 17 residues. Germline trimming cut 0 bases from V and 1 base from J; bases unmatched to any gene: 1.